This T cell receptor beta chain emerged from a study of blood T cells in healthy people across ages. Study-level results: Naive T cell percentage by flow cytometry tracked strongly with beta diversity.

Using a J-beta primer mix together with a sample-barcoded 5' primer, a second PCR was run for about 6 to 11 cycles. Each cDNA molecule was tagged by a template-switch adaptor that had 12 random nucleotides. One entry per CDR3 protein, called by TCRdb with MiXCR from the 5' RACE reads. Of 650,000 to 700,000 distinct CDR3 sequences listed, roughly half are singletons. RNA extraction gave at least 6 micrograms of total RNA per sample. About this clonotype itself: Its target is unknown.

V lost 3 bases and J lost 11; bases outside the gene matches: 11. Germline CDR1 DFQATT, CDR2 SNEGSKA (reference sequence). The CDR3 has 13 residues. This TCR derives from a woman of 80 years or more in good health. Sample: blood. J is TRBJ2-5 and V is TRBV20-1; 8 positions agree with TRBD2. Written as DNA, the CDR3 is TGCAGTGCTAGCGGGGGGGCCAACAATGAGCAGTACTTC. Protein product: CSASGGANNEQYF.